The 27 T cell receptor beta chains presented below share a single source sample, sequenced in a study of post-analysis software for immune sequencing data. Broader study findings: When patients were compared with controls, 4 or 5 TRBV segments were more frequent, TRBV5-6, TRBV5-1 and TRBV20-1 among them.

TCR beta cDNA libraries had unique molecular identifiers. TCRdb processed the PCR reads anew with MiXCR; each CDR3 protein has one entry. This sample has roughly 600,000 distinct CDR3 sequences, with about 40% found just once. Antigens of these TCRs are unknown. Sequencing was performed on blood. The source of these receptors is a girl aged 5-17 years with multiple sclerosis.

This clonotype turned up a few times. The chain couples TRBV5-1 to TRBJ2-7, with a possible D match to TRBD2 (6 bases). Per the germline V gene, CDR1 is SGHRS and CDR2 is YFSETQ. The CDR3 sequence is 16 residues long. Trimming removed 4 bases at V and 6 bases at J, with 23 bases between. The CDR3 is CASSLQTSLVGREQYF. CDR3 DNA sequence: TGCGCCAGCAGCCTCCAGACTAGTCTTGTGGGCCGCGAGCAGTACTTC.

This clonotype was seen a few times. The CDR3 spells CASSPSRTGAETQYF. For the CDR3, the DNA is TGTGCCAGCAGCCCCTCCCGGACAGGGGCAGAGACCCAGTACTTC. V gene TRBV7-9 combines with J gene TRBJ2-5; 9 nucleotides line up with TRBD1. The germline CDR1 and CDR2 sequences are SEHNR and FQNEAQ (reference sequence). This CDR3 has 15 amino acids. With V trimmed by 5 bases and J by 4 bases, 8 bases remained unmatched.

The V and J genes are TRBV14 and TRBJ2-4; a weak D match, TRBD1 (6 bases). The DNA matches TRBJ2-7 better at its end, which makes the J call doubtful. Germline V gene lookup returns CDR1 SGHDN and CDR2 FVKESK. The CDR3 sequence is 15 residues long. CDR3 region: CASSQANRVAYEQYF. In DNA, the CDR3 is TGTGCCAGCAGCCAAGCCAACAGGGTTGCCTACGAGCAGTACTTC.

In this sample, this clonotype turned up a few times. The chain is built from TRBV12-3 or TRBV12-4 and TRBJ1-2; the D gene is possibly TRBD1 (6 bases). The CDR3 is 13 amino acids. The V end lost 6 bases, the J end lost 4 bases, and 12 bases lay between the germline ends. The CDR3 coding sequence is TGTGCCAGCAGCCGCAGGGACATCTATGGCTACACCTTC. Its translation: CASSRRDIYGYTF.

The chain has TRBV5-1 and TRBJ1-1, with TRBD1 matching 7 bases. The length of the CDR3 is 15 residues. Looked up from germline, CDR1 is SGHRS and CDR2 is YFSETQ. Trimming took 4 bases from V and 4 from J; bases not matched to a gene: 10. The CDR3 nucleotides are TGCGCCAGCAGCCCGAGACAGGGCACGGTCACTGAAGCTTTCTTT. It codes for CASSPRQGTVTEAFF. Full variable domain (rest looked up from reference TRBV5-1 and TRBJ1-1): KAGVTQTPRYLIKTRGQQVTLSCSPISGHRSVSWYQQTPGQGLQFLFEYFSETQRNKGNFPGRFSGRQFSNSRSEMNVSTLELGDSALYLCASSPRQGTVTEAFFGQGTRLTVV.

V and J are TRBV12-5 and TRBJ2-7, with D possibly matching TRBD1 (5 bases). CDR3 size: 16 residues. V shed 3 bases and J shed 2 bases, with 17 bases lying between them. Per germline, CDR1 LGHNT and CDR2 FRNRAP. The CDR3 sequence: CASGFSTAGSTYEQYF. The CDR3, as DNA: TGTGCTAGTGGTTTTTCCACGGCAGGGTCTACCTACGAGCAGTACTTC.

This clonotype was counted a few times. This CDR3 is CATDRSNYGYTF. CDR3 coding DNA: TGTGCCACCGACAGGTCTAACTATGGCTACACCTTC. The gene calls are TRBV12-3 or TRBV12-4 and TRBJ1-2, with D perhaps matching TRBD1 (6 bases). Trimming shortened V by 10 bases and J by 0 bases, and 9 bases separated the two germline ends. The CDR3 runs 12 residues.

This chain uses TRBV10-3 with TRBJ2-5; maybe TRBD2 (6 bases). Deletions cut 7 bases from V and 11 bases from J, with 17 bases between. Germline V gene lookup returns CDR1 ENHRY and CDR2 SYGVKD. The CDR3 is 12 amino acids. CDR3 DNA: TGTGCCATCAAAAGCGGCCCGGGGGAGCAGTACTTC. Its translation: CAIKSGPGEQYF.

This clonotype was picked up many times. The chain joins TRBV7-2 to TRBJ2-3; tentatively, D is TRBD2 (5 bases). The V end was cut by 0 bases, the J end by 2 bases, with 18 bases between. CDR1 is SGHTA, CDR2 FQGNSA, per germline. The CDR3 spans 18 residues. The CDR3 DNA follows: TGTGCCAGCAGCTTAGCTCTGATCGATAGCGAAAACACAGATACGCAGTATTTT. Protein sequence: CASSLALIDSENTDTQYF.

The chain has TRBV3-1 and TRBJ2-5; possible D gene TRBD1, 6 bases. CDR1 and CDR2 from the germline V gene are LGHDT and YNNKEL (reference sequence). Trimming shortened V by 3 bases and J by 2 bases, and 10 bases separated the two germline ends. The CDR3 has 14 amino acids. The CDR3 loop is CASSQPTGQETQYF. The CDR3 nucleotides read TGTGCCAGCAGCCAGCCGACAGGACAAGAGACCCAGTACTTC.

In its sample, this clonotype was seen many times. This chain links TRBV6-5 with TRBJ2-7; 11 bases fit TRBD2. This CDR3 is 19 amino acids long. From germline, CDR1 is MNHEY and CDR2 SVGAGI. V lost 2 bases, J lost 2 bases, and 14 bases stayed unmatched. The CDR3 loop reads CASSYPTSGGPDGPYEQYF. The CDR3, as DNA: TGTGCCAGCAGTTACCCCACTAGCGGGGGACCCGATGGCCCCTACGAGCAGTACTTC.

This clonotype was seen a few times. The chain has TRBV29-1 and TRBJ2-6, with D unresolved. CDR1 SQVTM and CDR2 ANQGSEA come from the germline V gene. The CDR3 contains 13 residues. The V end was cut by 1 base, the J end by 2 bases, with 3 bases between. CDR3 amino acids: CSVEAAGANVLTF. In DNA form, the CDR3 reads TGCAGCGTTGAAGCGGCTGGGGCCAACGTCCTGACTTTC.

The chain is built from TRBV20-1 and TRBJ1-2, with D uncertain. The germline V gene encodes CDR1 DFQATT and CDR2 SNEGSKA (reference sequence). The CDR3 has 12 residues. This CDR3 reads CRASSGRRGYTF. CDR3 nucleotides: TGCAGGGCTTCATCAGGACGGCGAGGCTACACCTTC.

The chain carries TRBV28 and TRBJ1-2; D call uncertain. Trimming stripped 3 bases from V and 3 bases from J, with 14 bases between. The length of the CDR3 is 15 residues. Germline loops: CDR1 MDHEN, CDR2 SYDVKM. The CDR3 DNA follows: TGTGCCAGCAGTTTTCCCCGGGCCCTGGACTATGGCTACACCTTC. It specifies CASSFPRALDYGYTF.

V usage is TRBV6-1 and J usage is TRBJ2-5; 7 bases are a match to TRBD1. The J call could be wrong; TRBJ2-7 is a better fit for the DNA end. The CDR3 covers 14 residues. In germline, CDR1 is MNHNS, CDR2 SASEGT. DNA of the CDR3: TGTGCCAGCAGTGGTGGACAGGCAACTTACGAGCAGTACTTC. This translates into CASSGGQATYEQYF.

This clonotype appeared a few times. V gene TRBV14 combines with J gene TRBJ2-5; 7 positions match TRBD1. J lost 6 bases, V lost 2 bases, and 15 bases had no gene match. The CDR3 is 17 amino acids. Germline CDR1 reads SGHDN; CDR2 reads FVKESK. The CDR3 reads CASSQLRTGMGMKTQYF. In DNA, the CDR3 is TGTGCCAGCAGCCAACTAAGGACAGGAATGGGGATGAAGACCCAGTACTTC.

The chain combines TRBV27 with TRBJ2-1; TRBD2 agrees at 7 bases. There are 14 residues in the CDR3. V shed 5 bases and J 4 bases; nucleotides not matched to a gene: 5. Germline V CDR1 and CDR2: MNHEY, SMNVEV (reference sequence). This CDR3 is CASSRIAGYNEQFF. The DNA for the CDR3 is TGTGCCAGCAGTCGAATAGCGGGTTACAATGAGCAGTTCTTC.

This chain connects TRBV6-5 to TRBJ1-1; no definite D call. The CDR3 length is 13 residues. The ends were cut back, 3 bases at V and 0 bases at J, with 5 bases in the middle. Germline V gives CDR1 MNHEY, CDR2 SVGAGI. CDR3 in amino acids: CASSYSLNTEAFF. CDR3 DNA: TGTGCCAGCAGTTATTCTCTGAACACTGAAGCTTTCTTT.

This clonotype showed up just a few times. The chain uses TRBV2 and TRBJ2-1; 13 bases match TRBD2. CDR1 is SNHLY and CDR2 is FYNNEI in the germline V gene. V dropped 6 bases and J dropped 6; count of bases not matched to a gene: 5. The CDR3 is 15 residues long. CDR3 sequence: CASRRTSGRSNEQFF. The CDR3 nucleotides are TGTGCCAGCAGGAGGACTAGCGGGAGATCCAATGAGCAGTTCTTC.

This chain uses TRBV20-1 with TRBJ2-1; possibly TRBD2 for D (7 bases). V gave up 3 bases and J gave up 9 bases, with 24 bases separating them. Germline CDR1 and CDR2: DFQATT and SNEGSKA (reference sequence). This CDR3 has 16 residues. CDR3 amino acids: CSASDPWPGGGGEQFF. The DNA for the CDR3 is TGCAGTGCTAGTGACCCCTGGCCGGGGGGCGGGGGTGAGCAGTTCTTC.

This clonotype appeared a few times. The V call is TRBV3-1, the J call TRBJ1-5, with a possible D match to TRBD1 (5 bases). The CDR3 covers 16 residues. V shed 4 bases and J shed 0 bases, with 13 bases lying between them. The germline gives CDR1 LGHDT, CDR2 YNNKEL (reference sequence). The CDR3 DNA follows: TGTGCCAGCAGCCTAGGGGCACCGTATAGCAATCAGCCCCAGCATTTT. It specifies CASSLGAPYSNQPQHF.

This clonotype has at least ten counts. The CDR3 DNA is TGTGCCAGCAGCGGGGTCCCCACCTACAATGAGCAGTTCTTC. Its translation: CASSGVPTYNEQFF. This rearrangement joins TRBV5-5 to TRBJ2-1; no reliable D call. V dropped 4 bases and J dropped 2 bases, with 10 bases sitting between them. Germline CDR1 SGHKS, CDR2 YYEKEE (reference sequence). The CDR3 consists of 14 residues.

V is TRBV12-3 or TRBV12-4 and J is TRBJ2-1; maybe TRBD1 (6 bases). V was cut by 8 bases and J by 6 bases, with 11 bases left in between. The CDR3 loop spans 12 amino acids. The CDR3 DNA sequence: TGTGCCAGCGGCTTAGGGGGCAATGAGCAGTTCTTC. It specifies CASGLGGNEQFF.

The V gene is TRBV20-1, the J gene TRBJ2-5; tentative D call: TRBD1 (5 bases). Germline V gives CDR1 DFQATT, CDR2 SNEGSKA (reference sequence). Trimming removed 2 bases from V and 1 base from J, with 14 bases in between. The CDR3 contains 15 residues. CDR3 DNA: TGCAGTGCTAGACTTGCAGGGCGGATCCAAGAGACCCAGTACTTC. It yields the protein CSARLAGRIQETQYF.

The chain carries TRBV21-1 and TRBJ1-6; the D call of TRBD1 is as the table states it, not checked on the DNA. TRBV21-1 is flagged as a pseudogene. CDR3 size: 19 residues. The CDR3 DNA reads as TGTGCCAGCAGCAAAGTCACCCGCGGACAGCCAGGGATTAATTCACCCCTCCACTTT. This codes for CASSKVTRGQPGINSPLHF.

The rearrangement uses TRBV7-9 and TRBJ1-2; possible D gene TRBD1, 6 bases. Germline-derived CDR1 and CDR2 are SEHNR and FQNEAQ (reference sequence). The ends were cut back, 2 bases at V and 3 bases at J, with 16 bases in the middle. CDR3 length equals 16 residues. The chain's CDR3 is CASSLPDRRHDYGYTF. The CDR3 DNA reads TGTGCCAGCAGCTTACCTGACAGGCGCCATGACTATGGCTACACCTTC.

The chain carries TRBV7-2 and TRBJ2-7, with D possibly being TRBD1 (5 bases). This CDR3 contains 15 residues. Trimming left V 1 base short and J 3 bases short, with 13 bases between. CDR1 is SGHTA and CDR2 is FQGNSA in the germline V gene. The DNA of the CDR3 is TGTGCCAGCAGCTTAGAGATACAGGTGTACTACGAGCAGTACTTC. It codes for CASSLEIQVYYEQYF.